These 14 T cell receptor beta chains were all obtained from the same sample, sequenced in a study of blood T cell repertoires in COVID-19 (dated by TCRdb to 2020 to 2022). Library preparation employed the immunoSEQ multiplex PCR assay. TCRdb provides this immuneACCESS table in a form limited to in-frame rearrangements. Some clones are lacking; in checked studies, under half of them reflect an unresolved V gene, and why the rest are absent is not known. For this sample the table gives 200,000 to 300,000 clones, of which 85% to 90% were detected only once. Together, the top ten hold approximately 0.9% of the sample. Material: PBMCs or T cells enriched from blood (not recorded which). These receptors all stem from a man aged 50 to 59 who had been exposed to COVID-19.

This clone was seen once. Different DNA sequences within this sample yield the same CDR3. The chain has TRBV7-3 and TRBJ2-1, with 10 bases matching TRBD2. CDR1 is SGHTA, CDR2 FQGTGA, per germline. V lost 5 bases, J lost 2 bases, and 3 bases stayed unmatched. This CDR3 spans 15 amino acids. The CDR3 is CASSPTSGTYNEQFF. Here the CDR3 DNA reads TGTGCCAGCAGCCCTACTAGCGGGACCTACAATGAGCAGTTCTTC.

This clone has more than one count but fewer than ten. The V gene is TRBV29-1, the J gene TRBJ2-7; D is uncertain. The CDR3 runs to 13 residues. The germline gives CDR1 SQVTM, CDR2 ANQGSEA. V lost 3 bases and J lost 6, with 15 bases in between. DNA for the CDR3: TGCAGCGTTGATCGAGGATCGAGCGCCGAGCAGTACTTC. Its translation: CSVDRGSSAEQYF.

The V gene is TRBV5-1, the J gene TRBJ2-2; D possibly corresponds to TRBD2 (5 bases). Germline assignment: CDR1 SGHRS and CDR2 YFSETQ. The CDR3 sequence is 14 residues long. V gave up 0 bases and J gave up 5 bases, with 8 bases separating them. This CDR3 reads CASSLDGVTGELFF. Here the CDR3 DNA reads TGCGCCAGCAGCTTGGACGGGGTGACCGGGGAGCTGTTTTTT. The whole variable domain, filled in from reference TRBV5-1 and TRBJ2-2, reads KAGVTQTPRYLIKTRGQQVTLSCSPISGHRSVSWYQQTPGQGLQFLFEYFSETQRNKGNFPGRFSGRQFSNSRSEMNVSTLELGDSALYLCASSLDGVTGELFFGEGSRLTVL.

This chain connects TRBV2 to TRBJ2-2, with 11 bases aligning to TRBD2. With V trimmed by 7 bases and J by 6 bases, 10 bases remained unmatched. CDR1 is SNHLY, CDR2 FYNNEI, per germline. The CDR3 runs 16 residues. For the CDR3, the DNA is TGTGCCAGCAAACCCACTAGCGGGGGCTACGCCGGGGAGCTGTTTTTT. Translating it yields CASKPTSGGYAGELFF. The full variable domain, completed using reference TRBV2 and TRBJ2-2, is EPEVTQTPSHQVTQMGQEVILRCVPISNHLYFYWYRQILGQKVEFLVSFYNNEISEKSEIFDDQFSVERPDGSNFTLKIRSTKLEDSAMYFCASKPTSGGYAGELFFGEGSRLTVL.

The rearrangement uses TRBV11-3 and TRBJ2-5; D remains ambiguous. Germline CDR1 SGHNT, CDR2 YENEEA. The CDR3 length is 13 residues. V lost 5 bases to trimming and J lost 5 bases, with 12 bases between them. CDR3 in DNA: TGTGCCAGCAGCGTCGTGTCTGTTGAGACCCAGTACTTC. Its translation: CASSVVSVETQYF. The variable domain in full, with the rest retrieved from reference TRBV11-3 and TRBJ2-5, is EAGVVQSPRYKIIEKKQPVAFWCNPISGHNTLYWYLQNLGQGPELLIRYENEEAVDDSQLPKDRFSAERLKGVDSTLKIQPAELGDSAVYLCASSVVSVETQYFGPGTRLLVL.

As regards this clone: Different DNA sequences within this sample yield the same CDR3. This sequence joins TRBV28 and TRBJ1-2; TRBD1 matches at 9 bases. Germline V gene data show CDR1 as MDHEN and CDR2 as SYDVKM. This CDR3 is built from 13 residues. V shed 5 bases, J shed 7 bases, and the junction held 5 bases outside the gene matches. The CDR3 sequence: CASSLGQGFGYTF. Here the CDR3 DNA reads TGTGCCAGCAGTCTAGGACAGGGGTTTGGCTACACCTTC.

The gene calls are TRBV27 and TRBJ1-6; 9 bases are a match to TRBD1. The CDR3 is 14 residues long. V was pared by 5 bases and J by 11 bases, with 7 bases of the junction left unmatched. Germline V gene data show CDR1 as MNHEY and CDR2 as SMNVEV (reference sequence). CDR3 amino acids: CASSGTGSFAPLHF. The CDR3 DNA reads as TGTGCCAGCAGTGGGACAGGGAGTTTCGCACCCCTCCACTTT.

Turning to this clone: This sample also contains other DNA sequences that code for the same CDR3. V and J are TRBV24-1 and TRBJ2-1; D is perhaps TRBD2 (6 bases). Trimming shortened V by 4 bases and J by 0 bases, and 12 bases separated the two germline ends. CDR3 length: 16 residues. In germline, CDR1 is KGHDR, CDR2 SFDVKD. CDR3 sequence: CATSDPTGGSYNEQFF. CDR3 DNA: TGTGCCACCAGTGACCCAACCGGGGGCTCCTACAATGAGCAGTTCTTC.

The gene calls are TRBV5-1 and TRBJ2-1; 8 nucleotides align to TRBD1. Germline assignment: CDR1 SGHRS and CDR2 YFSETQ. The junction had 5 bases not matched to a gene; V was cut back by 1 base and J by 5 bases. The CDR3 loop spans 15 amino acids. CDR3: CASSLWQGAHNEQFF. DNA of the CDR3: TGCGCCAGCAGCTTGTGGCAGGGGGCGCACAATGAGCAGTTCTTC.

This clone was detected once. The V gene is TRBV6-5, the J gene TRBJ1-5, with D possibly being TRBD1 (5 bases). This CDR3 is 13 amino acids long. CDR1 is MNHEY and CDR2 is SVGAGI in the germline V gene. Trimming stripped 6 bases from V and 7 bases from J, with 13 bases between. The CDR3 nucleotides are TGTGCCAGCAGCCCCCATGGGGGGCAGCCCCAGCATTTT. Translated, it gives CASSPHGGQPQHF.

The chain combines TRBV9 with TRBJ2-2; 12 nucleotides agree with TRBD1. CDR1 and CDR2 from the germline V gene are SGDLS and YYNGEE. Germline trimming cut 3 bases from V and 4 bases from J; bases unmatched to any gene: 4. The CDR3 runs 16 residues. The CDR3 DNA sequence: TGTGCCAGCAGCGAGGGACAGGGGGCGGTCACCGGGGAGCTGTTTTTT. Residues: CASSEGQGAVTGELFF.

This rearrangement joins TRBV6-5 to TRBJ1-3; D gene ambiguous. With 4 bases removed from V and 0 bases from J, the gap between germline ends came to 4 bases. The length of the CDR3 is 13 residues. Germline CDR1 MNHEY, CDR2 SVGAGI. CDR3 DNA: TGTGCCAGCAGTTCCTTCTCTGGAAACACCATATATTTT. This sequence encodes CASSSFSGNTIYF.

CDR3 DNA: TGTGCCAGTAGCCCCATGACAGGGTCCGGCTACACCTTC. It encodes CASSPMTGSGYTF. The chain employs TRBV19 and TRBJ1-2; 7 bases line up with TRBD1. V shed 6 bases, J shed 8 bases, and the junction held 9 bases outside the gene matches. CDR1 and CDR2 from the germline V gene are LNHDA and SQIVND (reference sequence). The CDR3 is 13 residues long.

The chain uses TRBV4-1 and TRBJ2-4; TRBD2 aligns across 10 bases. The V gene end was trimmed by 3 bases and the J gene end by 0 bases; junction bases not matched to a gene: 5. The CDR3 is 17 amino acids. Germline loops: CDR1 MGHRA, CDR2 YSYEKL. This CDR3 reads CASSQGLALLAKNIQYF. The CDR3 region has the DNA TGCGCCAGCAGCCAGGGACTAGCGCTTCTAGCCAAAAACATTCAGTACTTC.